This T cell receptor (beta chain) derives from a study of vaccination effects on CD4 cells after COVID-19. Study in general: Peptides at roughly 9.2 ug/ml and IL-2 at about 10 IU/ml were added to 2 million or so PBMC per well. Findings and caveats of the study: In healthy vaccinees, only 1 of 255 vaccine-induced clones cross-reacted with common cold coronaviruses.

In the case of this clone: Its antigen is undetermined.

V gave up 3 bases and J gave up 0 bases; unmatched junction bases: 8. Germline values: CDR1 SGHRS, CDR2 YFSETQ. The CDR3 has 18 amino acids. Only in-frame clones appear in the TCRdb table, and some are missing; sequencing was by immunoSEQ multiplex PCR. The table records roughly 30,000 clones, over 70% of them present only once. Culturing for roughly 10 days preceded CD4+ T cell isolation. BNT162b2 vaccine or mRNA-1273 vaccine was given to participants in two doses. Vaccine recipients, nucleocapsid antibody negative, had no prior SARS-CoV-2 infection. Material: CD4+ T cells from PBMCs cultured without peptide, obtained after COVID-19 vaccination. The TCR originated in a human donor who received a COVID-19 vaccine. The rearrangement uses TRBV5-1 and TRBJ2-3, with 12 positions matching TRBD2. The CDR3 nucleotides are TGCGCCAGCAGCTCCGGACTAGCGGGACATACTAGCACAGATACGCAGTATTTT. It codes for CASSSGLAGHTSTDTQYF.